This T cell receptor (beta chain) appears in the sequencing data of a study of technical replicates of blood from a handful of donors. Using immunoSEQ multiplex PCR, the repertoire was profiled, and TCRdb retains in-frame clones only, with some absent. This sample yields about 69,000 clones, of which 88% are seen a single time; roughly 4.5% belongs to the top ten. The sample holds a few counts of this clone. Germline V lookup: CDR1 MGHRA, CDR2 YSYEKL. V was clipped by 1 base and J by 3 bases; unmatched bases: 12. This CDR3 has 17 residues. This receptor was identified in a human donor in good health. Some clones in this sample may be carry-over from other donors' samples. Sample: PBMCs. V usage is TRBV4-1 and J usage is TRBJ2-7; 7 bases fit TRBD2. For the CDR3, the DNA is TGCGCCAGCAGCCAAGGGATCGTATGGCGGGGGAACTACGAGCAGTACTTC. It encodes CASSQGIVWRGNYEQYF.